This TCR beta chain was obtained from a study of blood T cell repertoires in COVID-19. About the study: The study drew acute and convalescent COVID-19 samples from the United States, Italy and Spain. Sample material is recorded as cDNA or gDNA derived from T cells, B-cell-depleted T cells, or PBMCs.

Source study methods: The authors estimated nucleated cell counts from reference gene primer amplification. Data came from immunoSEQ multiplex PCR; TCRdb stores just in-frame clones and leaves some out. The V and J calls and clone size are taken from that table; D and trimming were inferred from the DNA. The repertoire holds 150,000 or so clones, with about four fifths as singletons. Trimming cost V 6 bases and J 5 bases; bases outside gene matches: 6. The CDR3 is made up of 14 amino acids. Germline CDR1 reads KGHSH; CDR2 reads LQKENI. V is TRBV18 and J is TRBJ1-4, with 7 bases aligning to TRBD1. Sequenced input: peripheral blood. The source is a man aged 55-75 years with active or convalescent COVID-19. The CDR3 region is CASSPGQLNEKLFF. CDR3 bases: TGTGCCAGCTCCCCGGGACAGCTGAATGAAAAACTGTTTTTT.